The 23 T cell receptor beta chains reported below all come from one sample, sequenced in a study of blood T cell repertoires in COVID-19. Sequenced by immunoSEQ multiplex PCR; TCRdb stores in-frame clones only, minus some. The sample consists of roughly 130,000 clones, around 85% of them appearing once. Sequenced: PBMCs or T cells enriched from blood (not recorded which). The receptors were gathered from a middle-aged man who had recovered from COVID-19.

For the CDR3, the DNA is TGTGCCAGCGGCCCGACAGGGTCCTTCTATGGCTACACCTTC. Translating it yields CASGPTGSFYGYTF. The rearrangement joins TRBV7-2 to TRBJ1-2, with 7 positions matching TRBD1. The CDR3 covers 14 residues. Germline V lookup: CDR1 SGHTA, CDR2 FQGNSA. J gave up 4 bases and V 8 bases, and 10 bases lay outside the gene matches.

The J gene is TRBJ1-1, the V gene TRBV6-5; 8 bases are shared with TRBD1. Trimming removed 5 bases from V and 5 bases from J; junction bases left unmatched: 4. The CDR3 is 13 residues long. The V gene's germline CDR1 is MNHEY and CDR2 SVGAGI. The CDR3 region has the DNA TGTGCCAGCAGTCCTTGGACAGGGACTGAAGCTTTCTTT. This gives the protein CASSPWTGTEAFF.

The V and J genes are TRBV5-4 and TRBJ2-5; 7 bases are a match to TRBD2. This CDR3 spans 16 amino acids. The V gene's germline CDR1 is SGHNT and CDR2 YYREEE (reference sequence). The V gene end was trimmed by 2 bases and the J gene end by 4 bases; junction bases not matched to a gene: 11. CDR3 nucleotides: TGTGCCAGCAGCTTAGGATCGAAGGGCGGGGGAGAGACCCAGTACTTC. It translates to CASSLGSKGGGETQYF.

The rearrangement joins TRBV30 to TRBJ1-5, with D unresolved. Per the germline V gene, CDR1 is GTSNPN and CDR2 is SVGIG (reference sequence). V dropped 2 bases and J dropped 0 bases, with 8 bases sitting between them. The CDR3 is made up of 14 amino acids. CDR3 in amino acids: CAWSLSNSNQPQHF. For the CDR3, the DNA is TGTGCCTGGAGTTTGAGTAATAGCAATCAGCCCCAGCATTTT.

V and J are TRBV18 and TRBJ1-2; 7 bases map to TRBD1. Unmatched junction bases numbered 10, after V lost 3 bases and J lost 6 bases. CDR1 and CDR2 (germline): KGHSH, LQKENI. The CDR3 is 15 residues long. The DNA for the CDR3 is TGTGCCAGCTCACCGAGACAGGGTGGTTTGGATGGCTACACCTTC. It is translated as CASSPRQGGLDGYTF.

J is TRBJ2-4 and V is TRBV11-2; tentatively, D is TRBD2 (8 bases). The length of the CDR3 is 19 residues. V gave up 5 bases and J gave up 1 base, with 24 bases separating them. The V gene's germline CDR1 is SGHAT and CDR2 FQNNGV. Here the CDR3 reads CASSPSGGGAGGAKNIQYF. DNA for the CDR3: TGTGCCAGCAGCCCCTCGGGAGGGGGCGCGGGTGGGGCCAAAAACATTCAGTACTTC.

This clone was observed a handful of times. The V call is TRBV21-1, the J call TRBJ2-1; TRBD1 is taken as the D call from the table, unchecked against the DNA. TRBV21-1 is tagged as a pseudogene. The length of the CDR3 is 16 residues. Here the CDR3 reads CASRADPGQGHNEQFF. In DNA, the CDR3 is TGTGCCAGCAGGGCGGATCCGGGACAGGGCCACAATGAGCAGTTCTTC.

As DNA, the CDR3 is TGTGCCAGCAGTTCGCGGTCATATCAGCCCCAGCATTTT. Translation: CASSSRSYQPQHF. The chain recombines TRBV12-3 or TRBV12-4 with TRBJ1-5; D gene unclear. This CDR3 spans 13 amino acids. V was shortened by 4 bases and J by 5 bases, with 9 bases between the two germline ends.

In nucleotides, the CDR3 is TGTGCCACCAGCAGACCCTGGGCAGGGCACGAAAAACTGTTTTTT. Translated, it gives CATSRPWAGHEKLFF. The chain links TRBV15 to TRBJ1-4; D may be TRBD1 (5 bases). The V gene's germline CDR1 is LNHNV and CDR2 YYDKDF (reference sequence). Trimming stripped 2 bases from V and 8 bases from J, with 15 bases between. The CDR3 sequence is 15 residues long.

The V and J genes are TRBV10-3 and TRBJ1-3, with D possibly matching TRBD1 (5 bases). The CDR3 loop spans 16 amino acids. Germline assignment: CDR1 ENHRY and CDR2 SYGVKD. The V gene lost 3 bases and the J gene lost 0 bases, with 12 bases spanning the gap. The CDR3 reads CAISDWGLYSGNTIYF. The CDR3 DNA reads TGTGCCATCAGTGACTGGGGCCTATACTCTGGAAACACCATATATTTT.

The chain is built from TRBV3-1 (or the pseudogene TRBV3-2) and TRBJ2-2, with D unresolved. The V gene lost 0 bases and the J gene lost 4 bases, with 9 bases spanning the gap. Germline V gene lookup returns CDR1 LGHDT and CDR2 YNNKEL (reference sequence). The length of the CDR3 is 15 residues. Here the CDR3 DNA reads TGTGCCAGCAGCCAAGATAGTATTGCCACCGGGGAGCTGTTTTTT. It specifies CASSQDSIATGELFF.

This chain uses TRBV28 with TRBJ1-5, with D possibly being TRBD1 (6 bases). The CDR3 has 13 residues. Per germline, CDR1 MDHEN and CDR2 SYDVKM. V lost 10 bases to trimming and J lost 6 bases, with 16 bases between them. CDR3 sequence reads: CATLDSWAQPQHF. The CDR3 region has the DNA TGTGCCACCTTGGACAGTTGGGCTCAGCCCCAGCATTTT.

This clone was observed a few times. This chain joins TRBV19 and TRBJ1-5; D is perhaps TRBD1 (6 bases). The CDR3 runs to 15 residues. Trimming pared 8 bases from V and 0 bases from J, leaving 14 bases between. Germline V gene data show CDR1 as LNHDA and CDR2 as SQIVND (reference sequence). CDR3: CASSGQIYSNQPQHF. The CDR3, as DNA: TGTGCCAGTTCAGGACAGATTTATAGCAATCAGCCCCAGCATTTT.

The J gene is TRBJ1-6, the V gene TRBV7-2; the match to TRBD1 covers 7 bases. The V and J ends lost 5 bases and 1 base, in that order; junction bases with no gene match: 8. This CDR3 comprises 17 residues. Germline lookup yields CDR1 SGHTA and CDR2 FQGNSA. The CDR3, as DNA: TGTGCCAGCAGCCCCAGGGGGTGGGGGTCCTATAATTCACCCCTCCACTTT. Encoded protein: CASSPRGWGSYNSPLHF.

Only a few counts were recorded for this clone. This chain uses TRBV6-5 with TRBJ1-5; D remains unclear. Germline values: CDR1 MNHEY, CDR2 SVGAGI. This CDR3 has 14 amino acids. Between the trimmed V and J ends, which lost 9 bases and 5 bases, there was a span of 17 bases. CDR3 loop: CARVNTGCDQPQHF. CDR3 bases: TGTGCCAGGGTGAACACGGGGTGCGATCAGCCCCAGCATTTT.

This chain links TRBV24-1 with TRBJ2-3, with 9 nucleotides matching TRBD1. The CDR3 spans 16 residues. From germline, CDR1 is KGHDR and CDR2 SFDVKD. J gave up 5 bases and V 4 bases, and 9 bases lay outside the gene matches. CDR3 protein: CATSDTGGLRGDTQYF. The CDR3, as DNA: TGTGCCACCAGTGACACAGGGGGCCTCCGGGGAGATACGCAGTATTTT.

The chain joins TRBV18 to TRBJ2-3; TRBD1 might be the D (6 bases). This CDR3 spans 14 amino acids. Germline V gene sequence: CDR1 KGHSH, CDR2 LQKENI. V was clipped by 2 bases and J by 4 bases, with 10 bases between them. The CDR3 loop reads CASSPGQHPDTQYF. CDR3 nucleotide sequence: TGTGCCAGCTCACCAGGACAGCATCCAGATACGCAGTATTTT.

The CDR3, as DNA: TGTGCCACCAGTGATCGGGACAGGGTGGGCGCAGATACGCAGTATTTT. This encodes CATSDRDRVGADTQYF. The chain combines TRBV24-1 with TRBJ2-3, with TRBD1 matching 9 bases. The V gene's germline CDR1 is KGHDR and CDR2 SFDVKD. Trimming cost V 3 bases and J 4 bases; bases outside gene matches: 7. The CDR3 runs to 16 residues.

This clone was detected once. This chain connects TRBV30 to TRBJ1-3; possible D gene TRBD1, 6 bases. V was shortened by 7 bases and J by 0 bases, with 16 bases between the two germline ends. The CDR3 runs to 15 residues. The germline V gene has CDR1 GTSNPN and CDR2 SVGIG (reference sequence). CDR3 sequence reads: CASTQGPRSGNTIYF. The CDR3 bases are TGTGCCTCTACTCAGGGGCCCCGCTCTGGAAACACCATATATTTT.

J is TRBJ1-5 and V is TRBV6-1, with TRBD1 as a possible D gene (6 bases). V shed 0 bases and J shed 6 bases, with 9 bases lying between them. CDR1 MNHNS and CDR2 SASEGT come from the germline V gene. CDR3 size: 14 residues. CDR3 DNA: TGTGCCAGCAGTGAAGCCGGGGGGCCTCAGCCCCAGCATTTT. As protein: CASSEAGGPQPQHF.

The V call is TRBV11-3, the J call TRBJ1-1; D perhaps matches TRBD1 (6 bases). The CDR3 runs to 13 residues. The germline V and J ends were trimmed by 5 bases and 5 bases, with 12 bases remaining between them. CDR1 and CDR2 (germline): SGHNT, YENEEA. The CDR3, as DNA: TGTGCCAGCAGCCGGGTAGGGGGTACTGAAGCTTTCTTT. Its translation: CASSRVGGTEAFF.

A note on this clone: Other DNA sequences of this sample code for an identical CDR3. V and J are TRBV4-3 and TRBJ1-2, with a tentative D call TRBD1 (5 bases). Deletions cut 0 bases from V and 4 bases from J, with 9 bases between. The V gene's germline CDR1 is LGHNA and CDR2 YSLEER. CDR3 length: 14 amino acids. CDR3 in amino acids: CASSQDRGSYGYTF. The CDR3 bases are TGCGCCAGCAGCCAAGATCGGGGGTCCTATGGCTACACCTTC.

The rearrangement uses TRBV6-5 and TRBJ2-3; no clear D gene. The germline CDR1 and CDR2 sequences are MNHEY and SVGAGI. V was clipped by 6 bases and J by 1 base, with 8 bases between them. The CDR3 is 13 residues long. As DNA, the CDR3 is TGTGCCAGCAGGGGCCCAGGCACAGATACGCAGTATTTT. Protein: CASRGPGTDTQYF.